Following are 29 T cell receptor beta chains from one sample sequenced in a study of T cells expressing NK-cell markers. TCRdb reprocessed the 5' RACE reads; each CDR3 protein has one entry and no DNA is given. The sample's table shows roughly 350,000 distinct CDR3 sequences. The source material was blood T cells: a sorted CD56 or NKG2C T cell subset, CD4+ or CD8+ T cells, or bulk PBMC T cells (not recorded which). All receptors derive from a man aged 18 to 70 in good health.

This chain connects TRBV7-2 to TRBJ2-6; without DNA, the TCRdb call of TRBD2 cannot be checked. The CDR3 totals 15 residues. The germline gives CDR1 SGHTA, CDR2 FQGNSA. The CDR3: CASHVGLPGANVLTF.

The chain couples TRBV20-1 to TRBJ2-7; TCRdb calls TRBD1, which cannot be checked without DNA. This CDR3 is 14 amino acids long. Germline V gene sequence: CDR1 DFQATT, CDR2 SNEGSKA (reference sequence). The CDR3 here is CSASGTGVTYEQYF.

This chain links TRBV5-1 with TRBJ2-2; TCRdb reports TRBD1, a call that lacks DNA to check it against. CDR1 SGHRS and CDR2 YFSETQ come from the germline V gene. The CDR3 has 17 amino acids. The CDR3 here is CASSLDLRQGGTGELFF.

The chain couples TRBV5-1 to TRBJ2-4. Germline CDR1 and CDR2: SGHRS and YFSETQ. This CDR3 is 12 amino acids long. CDR3 residues: CASSSNQIIQYF.

The chain carries TRBV13 and TRBJ1-6; lacking DNA, the TRBD1 call made by TCRdb goes unchecked. The germline gives CDR1 PRHDT, CDR2 FYEKMQ (reference sequence). The CDR3 runs to 15 residues. The CDR3: CASSLTRSLGSPLHF.

V is TRBV20-1 and J is TRBJ2-1; TCRdb outputs TRBD2, but without DNA this stays unchecked. This CDR3 comprises 14 residues. Germline V gene lookup returns CDR1 DFQATT and CDR2 SNEGSKA (reference sequence). CDR3 amino acids: CSASREGLWGEQFF.

The chain carries TRBV5-5 and TRBJ2-7; the D gene TCRdb calls, TRBD1, cannot be checked with no DNA. The CDR3 has 15 amino acids. Germline CDR1 SGHKS, CDR2 YYEKEE (reference sequence). The CDR3 region is CASSGGVDGSYEQYF.

The CDR3 sequence: CASSRDPGWETQYF. The genes are TRBV7-2 and TRBJ2-5. This CDR3 comprises 14 residues. Germline values: CDR1 SGHTA, CDR2 FQGNSA.

J is TRBJ1-4 and V is TRBV19; the D gene TCRdb calls, TRBD1, cannot be checked with no DNA. This CDR3 region has 13 residues. The V gene's germline CDR1 is LNHDA and CDR2 SQIVND (reference sequence). This CDR3 is CACAGPPGEKLFF.

V is TRBV15 and J is TRBJ2-1. The CDR3 contains 14 residues. The germline gives CDR1 LNHNV, CDR2 YYDKDF (reference sequence). The CDR3 spells CATSRPHGNNEQFF.

This sequence joins TRBV11-2 and TRBJ1-2; TCRdb outputs TRBD1, but without DNA this stays unchecked. The CDR3 loop spans 15 amino acids. Germline values: CDR1 SGHAT, CDR2 FQNNGV. CDR3 region: CASSSSVGARKGYTF. Drawing the rest from reference TRBV11-2 and TRBJ1-2, the complete variable domain is EAGVAQSPRYKIIEKRQSVAFWCNPISGHATLYWYQQILGQGPKLLIQFQNNGVVDDSQLPKDRFSAERLKGVDSTLKIQPAKLEDSAVYLCASSSSVGARKGYTFGSGTRLTVV.

The J gene is TRBJ2-5, the V gene TRBV30; TCRdb returns TRBD2, unconfirmable since there is no DNA. There are 15 residues in the CDR3. Germline assignment: CDR1 GTSNPN and CDR2 SVGIG (reference sequence). The CDR3 reads CAWSLGLADKETQYF.

The chain links TRBV20-1 to TRBJ2-5; the D call from TCRdb, TRBD1, cannot be confirmed without DNA. Germline V gene data show CDR1 as DFQATT and CDR2 as SNEGSKA (reference sequence). The CDR3 has 12 residues. This CDR3 reads CSAIGGRGTQYF.

V gene TRBV18 combines with J gene TRBJ2-2; the D call from TCRdb, TRBD1, cannot be confirmed without DNA. CDR1 is KGHSH, CDR2 LQKENI, per germline. The CDR3 loop spans 16 amino acids. The CDR3 reads CASSPPGTGRTGELFF.

The chain employs TRBV5-6 and TRBJ2-2; TCRdb proposes TRBD1, but this gene call is untestable without DNA. The CDR3 extends over 14 amino acids. Germline V lookup: CDR1 SGHDT, CDR2 YYEEEE. The CDR3 sequence is CASSRRGYTGELFF.

The V call is TRBV2, the J call TRBJ2-1; there is no DNA to check the TCRdb D call of TRBD2. Germline CDR1 and CDR2: SNHLY and FYNNEI. The length of the CDR3 is 14 residues. The CDR3 here is CASSRAGGGNEQFF.

The CDR3 reads CATSDLRQGSTGELFF. The chain employs TRBV24-1 and TRBJ2-2; TCRdb lists TRBD1, though no DNA is available to test this call. The CDR3 totals 16 residues. Germline V gene lookup returns CDR1 KGHDR and CDR2 SFDVKD.

The rearrangement links TRBV20-1 to TRBJ2-1; TCRdb outputs TRBD1, but without DNA this stays unchecked. CDR3 length equals 13 residues. Germline loops: CDR1 DFQATT, CDR2 SNEGSKA (reference sequence). CDR3 in amino acids: CSAWRGAYNEQFF.

The rearrangement uses TRBV12-3 or TRBV12-4 and TRBJ2-1; TCRdb proposes TRBD2, but this gene call is untestable without DNA. The CDR3 covers 14 residues. The CDR3 spells CAIRYYRGAGEQFF.

The V gene is TRBV4-1, the J gene TRBJ2-1; TCRdb's D call, TRBD2, is unchecked because there is no DNA. This CDR3 region has 19 residues. CDR1 is MGHRA, CDR2 YSYEKL, per germline. CDR3: CASSQGTSGGASRYNEQFF.

This chain joins TRBV5-1 and TRBJ2-2; TCRdb indicates TRBD1, and absent DNA this call remains unverified. This CDR3 comprises 16 residues. Germline CDR1 and CDR2: SGHRS and YFSETQ. CDR3 amino acids: CASSKRGTGNTGELFF.

The CDR3 loop reads CASSLRTRYEQFF. This chain connects TRBV7-9 to TRBJ2-1; TCRdb proposes TRBD2, but this gene call is untestable without DNA. CDR1 is SEHNR and CDR2 is FQNEAQ in the germline V gene (reference sequence). The CDR3 has 13 amino acids.

The genes are TRBV4-2 and TRBJ2-2. Germline V gene lookup returns CDR1 LGHNA and CDR2 YNFKEQ. The CDR3 contains 16 residues. The CDR3 is CASSQDPLQNTGELFF.

This rearrangement joins TRBV20-1 to TRBJ1-2; TCRdb reports TRBD1, a call that lacks DNA to check it against. From germline, CDR1 is DFQATT and CDR2 SNEGSKA (reference sequence). The CDR3 has 14 amino acids. CDR3 protein: CSARGTVANYGYTF.

The rearrangement links TRBV5-1 to TRBJ2-3; TCRdb calls TRBD1, which cannot be checked without DNA. Germline CDR1 reads SGHRS; CDR2 reads YFSETQ. CDR3 length: 15 amino acids. CDR3: CASSLVPFGTDTQYF.

The chain combines TRBV20-1 with TRBJ2-1; TCRdb indicates TRBD1, and absent DNA this call remains unverified. Germline assignment: CDR1 DFQATT and CDR2 SNEGSKA (reference sequence). This CDR3 has 13 residues. This CDR3 reads CSAARGPGEEQFF.

The chain uses TRBV5-6 and TRBJ2-1; TCRdb's D gene call, TRBD1, goes unchecked for lack of DNA. The CDR3 has 15 residues. Germline lookup yields CDR1 SGHDT and CDR2 YYEEEE. The CDR3 spells CASSLVGTGVNEQFF.

This sequence joins TRBV28 and TRBJ2-7; without DNA, the TCRdb call of TRBD1 cannot be checked. The CDR3 runs 15 residues. Germline V lookup: CDR1 MDHEN, CDR2 SYDVKM. The CDR3 region is CASSGQGQGRYEQYF.

The CDR3 spells CASSQVGRTDTQYF. The chain recombines TRBV14 with TRBJ2-3. Germline V gene sequence: CDR1 SGHDN, CDR2 FVKESK. There are 14 residues in the CDR3.